Listed here are 5 T cell receptor beta chains from one sample, sequenced in a study of cytomegalovirus exposure and HLA in healthy donors (dated by TCRdb to about 2017). Receptors were amplified or captured by the immunoSEQ multiplex PCR assay. In its TCRdb copy, this immuneACCESS table keeps in-frame sequences only and misses some clones. Where compared with another copy, unresolved V genes explain less than half of these, and the others have no known cause. Present in this sample are 100,000 to 150,000 clones, around 94% of which were seen just once. The ten largest clones represent more than 0.9% of the sample. The sample comprised PBMCs. The receptors originated from a young woman in good health and CMV-seronegative.

The chain carries TRBV2 and TRBJ2-1, with a possible D match to TRBD2 (6 bases). Between the trimmed V and J ends, which lost 7 bases and 2 bases, there was a span of 18 bases. CDR3 length equals 16 residues. Germline V gene data show CDR1 as SNHLY and CDR2 as FYNNEI. This CDR3 is CASKRRIAETYNEQFF. For the CDR3, the DNA is TGTGCCAGCAAACGCCGAATAGCGGAGACCTACAATGAGCAGTTCTTC.

The rearrangement joins TRBV14 to TRBJ2-3, with 10 bases aligning to TRBD2. Looked up from germline, CDR1 is SGHDN and CDR2 is FVKESK. This CDR3 contains 17 residues. The junction had 10 bases not matched to a gene; V was cut back by 4 bases and J by 3 bases. This chain's CDR3 is CASSPLELAGITDTQYF. The CDR3 coding sequence is TGTGCCAGCAGCCCTCTGGAACTAGCGGGAATAACAGATACGCAGTATTTT.

This chain joins TRBV27 and TRBJ2-7, with TRBD1 matching over 8 bases. With V trimmed by 4 bases and J by 2 bases, 4 bases remained unmatched. CDR1 is MNHEY, CDR2 SMNVEV, per germline (reference sequence). The CDR3 has 14 residues. The DNA of the CDR3 is TGTGCCAGCAGTTCGAGGACAGGGACCTACGAGCAGTACTTC. It specifies CASSSRTGTYEQYF.

The genes are TRBV27 and TRBJ2-1, with 11 bases aligning to TRBD2. V shed 7 bases, J shed 8 bases, and the junction held 10 bases outside the gene matches. Per the germline V gene, CDR1 is MNHEY and CDR2 is SMNVEV (reference sequence). The CDR3 has 15 residues. The CDR3 protein is CASTQTLAGVYEQFF. DNA of the CDR3: TGTGCCAGCACTCAAACACTAGCGGGAGTATATGAGCAGTTCTTC.

This clone was counted once. V and J are TRBV2 and TRBJ1-5; 8 bases map to TRBD1. This CDR3 contains 17 residues. Germline CDR1 is SNHLY and CDR2 is FYNNEI. V gave up 6 bases and J gave up 0 bases; unmatched junction bases: 10. This CDR3 is CASRRTGTGPSNQPQHF. In DNA form, the CDR3 reads TGTGCCAGCAGACGAACCGGGACAGGACCTAGCAATCAGCCCCAGCATTTT.